The 17 T cell receptor beta chains in this list originate from one sample, sequenced in a study of PD-1 blockade in classical Hodgkin lymphoma. The assay was immunoSEQ multiplex PCR, and TCRdb's table has in-frame clones only and misses some. The table has roughly 10,000 clones, 80% to 90% seen once. Time point described: newly diagnosed, previously untreated cHL patient sample. Isolation of CD8+ T cells from thawed PBMCs used magnetic negative selection. The sample comprised CD8+ T cells from blood. The receptors stem from a human donor with classical Hodgkin lymphoma.

The chain is built from TRBV15 and TRBJ2-7, with D perhaps TRBD1 (6 bases). CDR3 length: 12 amino acids. V lost 4 bases and J lost 6, with 10 bases in between. CDR1 is LNHNV, CDR2 YYDKDF, per germline (reference sequence). CDR3 amino acids: CATSMEQGEQYF. The CDR3 DNA follows: TGTGCCACCAGCATGGAACAGGGCGAGCAGTACTTC.

The rearrangement links TRBV30 to TRBJ2-7, with TRBD1 identical over 8 bases. V shed 2 bases, J shed 5 bases, and the junction held 5 bases outside the gene matches. Germline CDR1 and CDR2: GTSNPN and SVGIG (reference sequence). The CDR3 covers 13 residues. The CDR3 DNA follows: TGTGCCTGGAGTAGGACAGGGTCTCACGAGCAGTACTTC. This translates into CAWSRTGSHEQYF.

The chain joins TRBV7-9 to TRBJ2-7; D is perhaps TRBD1 (6 bases). The CDR3 spans 14 residues. The germline CDR1 and CDR2 sequences are SEHNR and FQNEAQ (reference sequence). V shed 5 bases and J shed 2 bases, with 13 bases lying between them. The CDR3 sequence: CASSNRDIPYEQYF. CDR3 DNA sequence: TGTGCCAGCAGCAACCGGGACATTCCCTACGAGCAGTACTTC.

The chain has TRBV5-1 and TRBJ2-3, with 8 bases lining up with TRBD1. The germline V gene has CDR1 SGHRS and CDR2 YFSETQ. This CDR3 is 17 amino acids long. J gave up 0 bases and V 1 base, and 7 bases lay outside the gene matches. The CDR3 region is CASSLWTGTKSTDTQYF. CDR3 coding DNA: TGCGCCAGCAGCTTGTGGACAGGGACAAAAAGCACAGATACGCAGTATTTT.

The chain combines TRBV14 with TRBJ2-2, with D tentatively TRBD2 (5 bases). Trimming took 1 base from V and 9 from J, leaving 15 bases between them. CDR1 is SGHDN, CDR2 FVKESK, per germline. The CDR3 totals 15 residues. The CDR3 DNA sequence: TGTGCCAGCAGCCAAGCTCCCGCCCGGGGTAGGGAGCTGTTTTTT. It codes for CASSQAPARGRELFF. Full variable domain (rest looked up from reference TRBV14 and TRBJ2-2): EAGVTQFPSHSVIEKGQTVTLRCDPISGHDNLYWYRRVMGKEIKFLLHFVKESKQDESGMPNNRFLAERTGGTYSTLKVQPAELEDSGVYFCASSQAPARGRELFFGEGSRLTVL.

J is TRBJ2-1 and V is TRBV7-8; 11 positions agree with TRBD2. Germline V lookup: CDR1 SGHVS, CDR2 FQNEAQ. This CDR3 region has 14 residues. J gave up 10 bases and V 1 base, and 3 bases lay outside the gene matches. The CDR3 sequence is CASSLVASGGEQFF. In DNA, the CDR3 is TGTGCCAGCAGCTTAGTGGCTAGCGGGGGGGAGCAGTTCTTC.

V usage is TRBV7-9 and J usage is TRBJ2-7; TRBD1 matches at 7 bases. The CDR3 is 13 amino acids. Trimming took 4 bases from V and 1 from J; bases not matched to a gene: 1. In germline, CDR1 is SEHNR, CDR2 FQNEAQ (reference sequence). CDR3 in DNA: TGTGCCAGCAGCTGGACAGGATCCTACGAGCAGTACTTC. Translating it yields CASSWTGSYEQYF.

The chain links TRBV7-9 to TRBJ2-1, with 7 bases that match TRBD1. With 4 bases clipped from V and 2 bases from J, the junction kept 5 bases outside the gene matches. CDR1 and CDR2 from the germline V gene are SEHNR and FQNEAQ (reference sequence). The CDR3 spans 15 residues. The CDR3 loop reads CASSSGTVTYNEQFF. CDR3 nucleotide sequence: TGTGCCAGCAGCTCAGGGACAGTGACCTACAATGAGCAGTTCTTC.

The V call is TRBV4-3, the J call TRBJ2-1; TRBD2 matches 8 bases. The V gene end was trimmed by 3 bases and the J gene end by 5 bases; junction bases not matched to a gene: 9. The CDR3 contains 16 residues. Germline V gene sequence: CDR1 LGHNA, CDR2 YSLEER. The CDR3 sequence: CASSHRKRGKHNEQFF. CDR3 coding DNA: TGCGCCAGCAGCCACCGAAAGCGGGGGAAGCACAATGAGCAGTTCTTC.

The chain recombines TRBV25-1 with TRBJ1-1; D uncertain. V was trimmed by 1 base and J by 0 bases, leaving 12 bases between them. Germline values: CDR1 MGHDK, CDR2 SYGVNS. There are 16 residues in the CDR3. CDR3 nucleotide sequence: TGTGCCAGCAGTGAATTTGGGGTATCGATGAACACTGAAGCTTTCTTT. Amino acids: CASSEFGVSMNTEAFF.

The chain employs TRBV19 and TRBJ2-3; no clear D. There are 13 residues in the CDR3. Germline V gene sequence: CDR1 LNHDA, CDR2 SQIVND (reference sequence). V was pared by 3 bases and J by 4 bases, with 8 bases between. The CDR3 DNA sequence: TGTGCCAGTAGTATGTCGGGTGCAGATACGCAGTATTTT. Its protein is CASSMSGADTQYF.

This sequence joins TRBV9 and TRBJ2-7; perhaps TRBD1 as D (6 bases). CDR1 and CDR2 (germline): SGDLS, YYNGEE. Trimming removed 3 bases from V and 3 bases from J, with 10 bases in between. The CDR3 is 13 amino acids. CDR3 DNA: TGTGCCAGCAGCGCACAGGGTATCTACGAGCAGTACTTC. Encoded protein: CASSAQGIYEQYF. Looking up the rest from reference TRBV9 and TRBJ2-7 gives the full variable domain: DSGVTQTPKHLITATGQRVTLRCSPRSGDLSVYWYQQSLDQGLQFLIQYYNGEERAKGNILERFSAQQFPDLHSELNLSSLELGDSALYFCASSAQGIYEQYFGPGTRLTVT.

This chain joins TRBV5-6 and TRBJ2-1, with a tentative D call TRBD1 (6 bases). The CDR3 loop spans 14 amino acids. Trimming pared 4 bases from V and 13 bases from J, leaving 21 bases between. The germline gives CDR1 SGHDT, CDR2 YYEEEE. This CDR3 reads CASSRSPGAVSQFF. The CDR3 DNA follows: TGTGCCAGCAGCCGGTCACCAGGGGCAGTTAGTCAGTTCTTC. Full variable domain (rest looked up from reference TRBV5-6 and TRBJ2-1): DAGVTQSPTHLIKTRGQQVTLRCSPKSGHDTVSWYQQALGQGPQFIFQYYEEEERQRGNFPDRFSGHQFPNYSSELNVNALLLGDSALYLCASSRSPGAVSQFFGPGTRLTVL.

Here the CDR3 reads CASSVMTSTDTQYF. In DNA form, the CDR3 reads TGTGCCAGCAGCGTAATGACTAGCACAGATACGCAGTATTTT. The rearrangement joins TRBV9 to TRBJ2-3; unclear D gene. Germline loops: CDR1 SGDLS, CDR2 YYNGEE. V shed 1 base and J shed 0 bases, with 6 bases lying between them. The CDR3 is 14 amino acids.

This clone appeared once. The chain links TRBV27 to TRBJ2-7; D tentatively reads TRBD1 or TRBD2 (5 bases each). This CDR3 has 13 residues. CDR1 is MNHEY and CDR2 is SMNVEV in the germline V gene (reference sequence). V lost 4 bases to trimming and J lost 3 bases, with 10 bases between them. The CDR3 here is CASSWGRGYEQYF. The DNA of the CDR3 is TGTGCCAGCAGTTGGGGACGTGGCTACGAGCAGTACTTC.

The chain uses TRBV5-1 and TRBJ2-1, with a tentative D call TRBD1 (5 bases). The CDR3 length is 20 residues. Germline V CDR1 and CDR2: SGHRS, YFSETQ. V was cut by 7 bases and J by 5 bases, with 34 bases left in between. The CDR3 loop reads CASRIGQAVLGPKADNEQFF. CDR3 coding DNA: TGCGCCAGCCGCATAGGGCAGGCGGTACTGGGGCCAAAGGCAGACAATGAGCAGTTCTTC. The full variable domain, its missing parts supplied by reference TRBV5-1 and TRBJ2-1, is KAGVTQTPRYLIKTRGQQVTLSCSPISGHRSVSWYQQTPGQGLQFLFEYFSETQRNKGNFPGRFSGRQFSNSRSEMNVSTLELGDSALYLCASRIGQAVLGPKADNEQFFGPGTRLTVL.

This chain connects TRBV11-2 to TRBJ1-2, with a weak D call TRBD1 (5 bases). The ends were cut back, 3 bases at V and 4 bases at J, with 12 bases in the middle. Germline CDR1 is SGHAT and CDR2 is FQNNGV. The CDR3 spans 14 residues. The CDR3 DNA reads TGTGCCAGCAGCTTGGGGGGAGGTAGCTATGGCTACACCTTC. Translation gives CASSLGGGSYGYTF. The whole variable domain, remainder taken from reference TRBV11-2 and TRBJ1-2, is EAGVAQSPRYKIIEKRQSVAFWCNPISGHATLYWYQQILGQGPKLLIQFQNNGVVDDSQLPKDRFSAERLKGVDSTLKIQPAKLEDSAVYLCASSLGGGSYGYTFGSGTRLTVV.